A single sample gave rise to the 12 T cell receptor beta chains below, sequenced in a study of OX40 agonist ivuxolimab in advanced cancers. Clones were sequenced by immunoSEQ multiplex PCR, and TCRdb holds only the in-frame ones, with some missing. The sample shows 85,000 to 95,000 clones, 75% to 95% of them seen only once. The sample was CD4+ or CD8+ T cells sorted from blood, taken in a trial of the OX40 agonist ivuxolimab. These receptors were obtained from an adult with an advanced solid tumor such as melanoma, head and neck, liver or kidney cancer.

This chain joins TRBV10-3 and TRBJ2-7, with D possibly being TRBD1 (5 bases). Germline-derived CDR1 and CDR2 are ENHRY and SYGVKD. Trimming removed 2 bases from V and 3 bases from J, with 11 bases in between. This CDR3 contains 14 residues. The CDR3 bases are TGTGCCATCAGTGAGGGCAGGGCCCGCTACGAGCAGTACTTC. Translated, it gives CAISEGRARYEQYF.

This rearrangement joins TRBV7-6 to TRBJ1-5, with TRBD1 as a possible D gene (6 bases). V was clipped by 1 base and J by 9 bases, with 19 bases between them. CDR1 is SGHVS, CDR2 FNYEAQ, per germline. This CDR3 comprises 16 residues. The CDR3 bases are TGTGCCAGCAGCTTAGAGCCCCGGGACACCGGAGGGCCCCAGCATTTT. Translated, it gives CASSLEPRDTGGPQHF.

This clone occurred once. This sequence joins TRBV18 and TRBJ2-5; D might be TRBD1 (6 bases). The V gene's germline CDR1 is KGHSH and CDR2 LQKENI. V lost 3 bases and J 2 bases, leaving 7 bases between the germline ends. The CDR3 extends over 13 amino acids. CDR3 coding DNA: TGTGCCAGCTCACCGACAGGTCAAGAGACCCAGTACTTC. Protein: CASSPTGQETQYF.

J is TRBJ2-7 and V is TRBV19; 9 bases align to TRBD1. Germline CDR1 reads LNHDA; CDR2 reads SQIVND (reference sequence). Unmatched junction bases numbered 9, after V lost 4 bases and J lost 5 bases. The CDR3 contains 15 residues. Here the CDR3 reads CASSREQGARDEQYF. The CDR3 nucleotides are TGTGCCAGTAGTAGAGAACAGGGGGCGAGGGACGAGCAGTACTTC.

This rearrangement joins TRBV5-1 to TRBJ2-1; the match to TRBD1 covers 7 bases. The CDR3 is 16 amino acids. The ends lost 4 bases at V and 0 bases at J; junction bases unmatched: 7. Germline CDR1 is SGHRS and CDR2 is YFSETQ. CDR3 sequence: CASSRKPGGSYNEQFF. Here the CDR3 DNA reads TGCGCCAGCAGCCGAAAACCAGGGGGCTCCTACAATGAGCAGTTCTTC.

This chain connects TRBV7-9 to TRBJ2-2, with a weak D call TRBD2 (5 bases). V was shortened by 3 bases and J by 2 bases, with 10 bases between the two germline ends. This CDR3 spans 15 amino acids. Germline V gene lookup returns CDR1 SEHNR and CDR2 FQNEAQ (reference sequence). In DNA form, the CDR3 reads TGTGCCAGCAGCTTGTTCGGGGATAACACCGGGGAGCTGTTTTTT. Translation: CASSLFGDNTGELFF.

This chain connects TRBV7-9 to TRBJ2-7; D might be TRBD1 (8 bases). CDR3 length: 13 amino acids. Trimming removed 4 bases at V and 5 bases at J, with 12 bases between. Germline CDR1 is SEHNR and CDR2 is FQNEAQ (reference sequence). The CDR3 nucleotides are TGTGCCAGCAGCTCACAGGGGGGGCACGAGCAGTACTTC. Translating it yields CASSSQGGHEQYF.

The chain carries TRBV5-4 and TRBJ2-7; D might be TRBD1 (6 bases). With 7 bases removed from V and 7 bases from J, the gap between germline ends came to 24 bases. The germline CDR1 and CDR2 sequences are SGHNT and YYREEE (reference sequence). The CDR3 contains 15 residues. Written as DNA, the CDR3 is TGTGCCAGCCAAGCGTACGGCAGGGGTCCTACGGAGCAGTACTTC. Its protein product is CASQAYGRGPTEQYF.

The gene calls are TRBV5-1 and TRBJ2-2; the D gene is possibly TRBD1 (5 bases). Germline assignment: CDR1 SGHRS and CDR2 YFSETQ. This CDR3 has 14 amino acids. Trimming took off 2 bases at V and 2 bases at J, with 7 bases between the two ends. Here the CDR3 DNA reads TGCGCCAGCAGCTTTGACAGTAACACCGGGGAGCTGTTTTTT. As protein: CASSFDSNTGELFF.

This clone was detected only a few times. V gene TRBV10-3 combines with J gene TRBJ1-3; D not certain. Germline V CDR1 and CDR2: ENHRY, SYGVKD. Trimming pared 0 bases from V and 1 base from J, leaving 7 bases between. This CDR3 is built from 15 residues. CDR3 bases: TGTGCCATCAGTGAGTCATTAAATTCTGGAAACACCATATATTTT. This translates into CAISESLNSGNTIYF.

The chain couples TRBV6-1 to TRBJ1-3; D remains ambiguous. V was cut by 3 bases and J by 1 base, with 7 bases left in between. This CDR3 has 14 amino acids. Germline CDR1 and CDR2: MNHNS and SASEGT. The CDR3 nucleotides are TGTGCCAGCAGTGACGGGCTTTCTGGAAACACCATATATTTT. It is translated as CASSDGLSGNTIYF.

The rearrangement joins TRBV5-1 to TRBJ2-5, with TRBD2 matching 8 bases. The CDR3 spans 14 residues. V lost 3 bases to trimming and J lost 2 bases; unmatched junction nucleotides: 3. Looked up from germline, CDR1 is SGHRS and CDR2 is YFSETQ. The CDR3 loop is CASSSTSAQETQYF. CDR3 DNA: TGCGCCAGCAGCTCGACTAGCGCGCAAGAGACCCAGTACTTC.